What follows are 23 T cell receptor beta chains derived from one specimen sequenced in a study of blood T cells in healthy people across ages. A second PCR of 7 to 11 cycles used a sample-barcoded 5' primer and a J-beta primer mix. MiXCR, applied by TCRdb to the 5' RACE reads, yields one record per CDR3 protein. This sample carries fewer than 1.5 million distinct CDR3 sequences, approximately 38% of them seen once, and the ten largest clones take roughly 7.9%. Material: blood. These receptors were taken from a woman under 30 in good health.

This clonotype was found a few times. The rearrangement links TRBV2 to TRBJ1-2; 12 positions match TRBD1. Germline loops: CDR1 SNHLY, CDR2 FYNNEI. This CDR3 is 13 amino acids long. Trimming took 8 bases from V and 3 from J; bases not matched to a gene: 1. CDR3 sequence: CASGTGGDYGYTF. As DNA, the CDR3 is TGTGCCAGCGGGACAGGGGGCGACTATGGCTACACCTTC. Full variable domain (missing parts from reference TRBV2 and TRBJ1-2): EPEVTQTPSHQVTQMGQEVILRCVPISNHLYFYWYRQILGQKVEFLVSFYNNEISEKSEIFDDQFSVERPDGSNFTLKIRSTKLEDSAMYFCASGTGGDYGYTFGSGTRLTVV.

A few counts support this clonotype. CDR3 sequence: CASRGGAGGLTKNIQYF. DNA for the CDR3: TGTGCCAGCAGAGGAGGAGCGGGGGGGCTAACCAAAAACATTCAGTACTTC. The genes are TRBV6-2 or TRBV6-3 and TRBJ2-4; 10 positions agree with TRBD2. V dropped 6 bases and J dropped 2; count of bases not matched to a gene: 10. The CDR3 has 17 residues. The germline V gene encodes CDR1 MNHEY and CDR2 SVGEGT.

Here the CDR3 reads CASSQGGQRGGYNEQFF. The DNA of the CDR3 is TGTGCCAGCAGCCAAGGGGGGCAGCGGGGGGGCTACAATGAGCAGTTCTTC. The rearrangement links TRBV3-1 to TRBJ2-1; 10 bases match TRBD2. Germline CDR1 and CDR2: LGHDT and YNNKEL (reference sequence). The junction had 6 bases not matched to a gene; V was cut back by 1 base and J by 3 bases. This CDR3 is 17 amino acids long.

This clonotype was counted only a few times. The chain links TRBV2 to TRBJ1-6; unclear D gene. Germline loops: CDR1 SNHLY, CDR2 FYNNEI. The CDR3 totals 15 residues. Trimming left V 2 bases short and J 6 bases short, with 11 bases between. The DNA of the CDR3 is TGTGCCAGCAGTGAAATGGCGGCAGCTAATTCACCCCTCCACTTT. As protein: CASSEMAAANSPLHF.

The chain has TRBV2 and TRBJ2-7, with 11 nucleotides matching TRBD1. The DNA end is a closer match to TRBJ2-4, so the J assignment may be wrong. This CDR3 has 18 amino acids. Germline loops: CDR1 SNHLY, CDR2 FYNNEI. The CDR3 DNA sequence: TGTGCCAGCAGTGATGGGACAGGGGGACCCTCGGCCAAAAACATTCAGTACTTC. Translating it yields CASSDGTGGPSAKNIQYF.

The chain recombines TRBV5-4 with TRBJ2-7; possibly TRBD2 for D (6 bases). The germline CDR1 and CDR2 sequences are SGHNT and YYREEE (reference sequence). Trimming took 4 bases from V and 0 from J, leaving 14 bases between them. This CDR3 comprises 15 residues. CDR3 residues: CASSGGTKSSYEQYF. DNA for the CDR3: TGTGCCAGCAGCGGCGGGACCAAAAGCTCCTACGAGCAGTACTTC.

The chain combines TRBV20-1 with TRBJ2-5; possibly TRBD1 for D (5 bases). V gave up 2 bases and J gave up 2 bases, with 12 bases separating them. CDR1 and CDR2 (germline): DFQATT, SNEGSKA (reference sequence). This CDR3 has 14 amino acids. The DNA for the CDR3 is TGCAGTGCTAGAAACTCCAGGGCACAAGAGACCCAGTACTTC. It encodes CSARNSRAQETQYF.

This clonotype occurred a few times. The chain uses TRBV15 and TRBJ2-6; TRBD1 might be the D (5 bases). The CDR3 sequence is 16 residues long. V lost 0 bases, J lost 6 bases, and 12 bases lay in between. Per the germline V gene, CDR1 is LNHNV and CDR2 is YYDKDF (reference sequence). The CDR3 is CATSRDGRGQANVLTF. The DNA of the CDR3 is TGTGCCACCAGCAGAGATGGAAGGGGTCAGGCCAACGTCCTGACTTTC. The whole variable domain, remainder taken from reference TRBV15 and TRBJ2-6, is DAMVIQNPRYQVTQFGKPVTLSCSQTLNHNVMYWYQQKSSQAPKLLFHYYDKDFNNEADTPDNFQSRRPNTSFCFLDIRSPGLGDTAMYLCATSRDGRGQANVLTFGAGSRLTVL.

This clonotype has more than one count but fewer than ten. The genes are TRBV20-1 and TRBJ2-5; D tentatively reads TRBD1 or TRBD2 (5 bases each). Trimming cost V 6 bases and J 11 bases, with 13 bases left between them. From germline, CDR1 is DFQATT and CDR2 SNEGSKA (reference sequence). The CDR3 contains 10 residues. Here the CDR3 DNA reads TGCAGTGCGCCTCAGGGACCGCAGTACTTC. The encoded protein is CSAPQGPQYF.

The chain links TRBV28 to TRBJ2-7; D ambiguous. Trimming pared 2 bases from V and 3 bases from J, leaving 17 bases between. Germline CDR1 MDHEN, CDR2 SYDVKM. The CDR3 runs 16 residues. CDR3 DNA sequence: TGTGCCAGCAGTTTACCTTTGGTCGGACCCTACTACGAGCAGTACTTC. Protein sequence: CASSLPLVGPYYEQYF.

This clonotype was counted many times. The chain has TRBV4-1 and TRBJ1-2; D gene ambiguous. The CDR3 is 18 residues long. CDR1 is MGHRA, CDR2 YSYEKL, per germline. The V end was cut by 4 bases, the J end by 0 bases, with 21 bases between. For the CDR3, the DNA is TGCGCCAGCAGCCTGACCTTTTCTGGTCAGACGACTAACTATGGCTACACCTTC. Residues: CASSLTFSGQTTNYGYTF.

This clonotype occurred a few times. V gene TRBV2 combines with J gene TRBJ2-7, with 7 nucleotides matching TRBD2. The CDR3 covers 14 residues. Per germline, CDR1 SNHLY and CDR2 FYNNEI. Germline trimming cut 6 bases from V and 3 bases from J; bases unmatched to any gene: 8. For the CDR3, the DNA is TGTGCCAGCAGAACCAGCGGGGTTGGCTACGAGCAGTACTTC. It codes for CASRTSGVGYEQYF.

The V gene is TRBV20-1, the J gene TRBJ2-1; TRBD1 matches at 9 bases. The V segment lost 6 bases and the J segment 9 bases; nucleotides outside the gene matches: 6. Looked up from germline, CDR1 is DFQATT and CDR2 is SNEGSKA (reference sequence). There are 12 residues in the CDR3. The CDR3 sequence: CSAGTGHGEQFF. The CDR3 DNA sequence: TGCAGTGCGGGGACAGGGCACGGTGAGCAGTTCTTC.

V usage is TRBV7-9 and J usage is TRBJ1-4; no reliable D call. This CDR3 is built from 14 residues. Trimming cost V 4 bases and J 4 bases, with 10 bases left between them. Germline V gives CDR1 SEHNR, CDR2 FQNEAQ (reference sequence). For the CDR3, the DNA is TGTGCCAGCAGCTCCGCTCAGAGTAATGAAAAACTGTTTTTT. Amino acid sequence: CASSSAQSNEKLFF.

The rearrangement uses TRBV3-1 and TRBJ1-1; 9 positions agree with TRBD1. The CDR3 length is 17 residues. V trimming: 4 bases; J trimming: 2 bases; junction bases outside the gene matches: 11. The germline V gene encodes CDR1 LGHDT and CDR2 YNNKEL (reference sequence). CDR3 nucleotides: TGTGCCAGCAGCCGCCCCCCCGGGACAGGGCAAAACACTGAAGCTTTCTTT. Translating it yields CASSRPPGTGQNTEAFF.

V usage is TRBV7-9 and J usage is TRBJ2-7; 8 bases align to TRBD1. This CDR3 contains 15 residues. Losses at the gene ends were 3 bases for V and 0 bases for J; bases not matched to a gene: 4. Germline V lookup: CDR1 SEHNR, CDR2 FQNEAQ (reference sequence). The CDR3 DNA reads TGTGCCAGCAGCTTTATGACAGGGGTCTCCTACGAGCAGTACTTC. Translated, it gives CASSFMTGVSYEQYF.

This chain joins TRBV27 and TRBJ2-1; D might be TRBD1 or TRBD2, each matching 6 bases. The J call is in doubt because the DNA end fits TRBJ2-7 better. CDR1 and CDR2 from the germline V gene are MNHEY and SMNVEV (reference sequence). This CDR3 has 15 residues. This CDR3 is CASSLLGGQYNEQYF. The CDR3 nucleotides read TGTGCCAGCAGTTTATTAGGGGGGCAATACAATGAGCAGTACTTC.

This clonotype has a handful of counts. The chain recombines TRBV7-7 with TRBJ2-5, with TRBD2 matching over 8 bases. Germline V gene sequence: CDR1 SSHAT, CDR2 FNYEAQ (reference sequence). The trim removed 6 bases at V and 3 bases at J, leaving 12 bases unmatched. The CDR3 runs to 16 residues. Here the CDR3 DNA reads TGTGCCAGCAGTCCCCCAGGGGTAGCGGGAAAAGAGACCCAGTACTTC. Amino acid sequence: CASSPPGVAGKETQYF.

This clonotype occurred a few times. The gene calls are TRBV5-1 and TRBJ1-1, with 7 bases fitting TRBD1. CDR3 length: 14 amino acids. Germline lookup yields CDR1 SGHRS and CDR2 YFSETQ. J was trimmed by 7 bases and V by 0 bases; bases with no gene match: 6. CDR3 sequence (DNA): TGCGCCAGCAGCTTGGTCGGGACAGAGGTTGAAGCTTTCTTT. Translated, it gives CASSLVGTEVEAFF.

V and J are TRBV12-5 and TRBJ2-1, with 14 nucleotides matching TRBD2. V lost 7 bases to trimming and J lost 7 bases; unmatched junction nucleotides: 6. Germline CDR1 LGHNT, CDR2 FRNRAP. The CDR3 contains 15 residues. The CDR3 DNA reads TGTGCTAGTGCCCCGGGACTAGCGGGAGCAAATGAGCAGTTCTTC. Translated: CASAPGLAGANEQFF.

This clonotype was picked up many times. This chain's CDR3 is CASSERAGGNNEQFF. CDR3 nucleotides: TGTGCCAGCAGTGAACGGGCAGGGGGAAACAATGAGCAGTTCTTC. The chain recombines TRBV6-1 with TRBJ2-1; 7 bases align to TRBD1. Germline CDR1 MNHNS, CDR2 SASEGT. Trimming at V came to 2 bases and at J to 5 bases, leaving 6 bases not matched to a gene. The CDR3 has 15 amino acids.

This clonotype has only a few counts. J is TRBJ1-2 and V is TRBV29-1, with TRBD1 as a possible D gene (6 bases). Trimming removed 5 bases from V and 4 bases from J, with 14 bases in between. Germline V gives CDR1 SQVTM, CDR2 ANQGSEA. The CDR3 has 13 amino acids. The CDR3, as DNA: TGCAGCGTTTCCTCCCTGGACAGCTATGGCTACACCTTC. This translates into CSVSSLDSYGYTF.

The sample holds a few counts of this clonotype. This chain links TRBV27 with TRBJ2-7; 9 nucleotides line up with TRBD2. CDR1 is MNHEY, CDR2 SMNVEV, per germline (reference sequence). Losses at the gene ends were 3 bases for V and 4 bases for J; bases not matched to a gene: 7. CDR3 length equals 15 residues. As DNA, the CDR3 is TGTGCCAGCAGTTTTACTAGCGGGCGGAAATACGAGCAGTACTTC. Encoded protein: CASSFTSGRKYEQYF.